These 21 T cell receptor beta chains were sequenced from one sample in a study of neoadjuvant anti-PD-1 for oral cavity cancer. Documented time point: after neoadjuvant nivolumab, at surgical resection. Assay: immunoSEQ multiplex PCR; the TCRdb copy retains only in-frame clones and omits some. The sample lists about 32,000 clones; just under 80% were seen once. Specimen: PBMCs, collected after nivolumab (anti-PD-1) treatment. The receptors shown here come from a person between 35 and 79 years old with oral cavity squamous cell carcinoma.

This clone was found once. CDR3: CASSIRGMAGLGETQYF. In DNA form, the CDR3 reads TGTGCCAGTAGTATAAGAGGCATGGCGGGGTTAGGAGAGACCCAGTACTTC. The rearrangement joins TRBV19 to TRBJ2-5, with D possibly being TRBD2 (6 bases). V was shortened by 2 bases and J by 4 bases, with 20 bases between the two germline ends. The germline gives CDR1 LNHDA, CDR2 SQIVND (reference sequence). The CDR3 spans 17 residues.

CDR3 sequence (DNA): TGTGCCAGCTCACCCAAAGGGGAAAAATCCTACAATGAGCAGTTCTTC. Residues: CASSPKGEKSYNEQFF. The chain uses TRBV18 and TRBJ2-1; tentative D call: TRBD1 (5 bases). Trimming took 3 bases from V and 1 from J, leaving 13 bases between them. Looked up from germline, CDR1 is KGHSH and CDR2 is LQKENI. The CDR3 totals 16 residues.

CDR3 loop: CASSSGPGWGPQHF. The DNA for the CDR3 is TGTGCCAGCAGTTCGGGACCGGGGTGGGGGCCCCAGCATTTT. The gene calls are TRBV6-5 and TRBJ1-5; tentative D call: TRBD1 (5 bases). This CDR3 contains 14 residues. The V and J ends lost 4 bases and 9 bases respectively, with 16 bases between them. CDR1 and CDR2 (germline): MNHEY, SVGAGI.

The chain links TRBV6-5 to TRBJ2-1; no firm D call. In germline, CDR1 is MNHEY, CDR2 SVGAGI. The germline V and J ends were trimmed by 0 bases and 3 bases, with 3 bases remaining between them. The length of the CDR3 is 13 residues. The CDR3 bases are TGTGCCAGCAGTTACTCCCGCTACAATGAGCAGTTCTTC. The encoded protein is CASSYSRYNEQFF.

This chain joins TRBV9 and TRBJ2-2, with TRBD1 matching over 8 bases. Unmatched junction bases numbered 10, after V lost 4 bases and J lost 5 bases. This CDR3 comprises 16 residues. Per germline, CDR1 SGDLS and CDR2 YYNGEE. The CDR3 protein is CASSSTPGQETGELFF. The CDR3 DNA follows: TGTGCCAGCAGCTCCACGCCGGGACAGGAAACCGGGGAGCTGTTTTTT.

The chain joins TRBV9 to TRBJ2-3; 8 bases fit TRBD1. This CDR3 spans 16 amino acids. The ends lost 0 bases at V and 2 bases at J; junction bases unmatched: 5. CDR1 and CDR2 from the germline V gene are SGDLS and YYNGEE. CDR3 bases: TGTGCCAGCAGCGTAGCTTCAGGGGGCCTCACAGATACGCAGTATTTT. Amino acids: CASSVASGGLTDTQYF.

The genes are TRBV4-1 and TRBJ2-7, with D perhaps TRBD2 (6 bases). Trimming took 5 bases from V and 5 from J, leaving 16 bases between them. Germline V gene sequence: CDR1 MGHRA, CDR2 YSYEKL. There are 14 residues in the CDR3. The CDR3 sequence is CASSGRDFGDEQYF. The CDR3 DNA reads TGCGCCAGCAGCGGACGGGACTTTGGGGACGAGCAGTACTTC.

V usage is TRBV4-3 and J usage is TRBJ2-2, with D unclear. The CDR3 runs to 15 residues. Trimming left V 0 bases short and J 9 bases short, with 14 bases between. The germline CDR1 and CDR2 sequences are LGHNA and YSLEER. CDR3 in DNA: TGCGCCAGCAGCCAAGATTATATTGTGTCCCGGGAGCTGTTTTTT. Protein product: CASSQDYIVSRELFF.

In this sample, this clone turned up a few times. The rearrangement links TRBV6-1 to TRBJ2-5; 7 nucleotides match TRBD2. The CDR3 is 15 residues long. The V segment lost 1 base and the J segment 2 bases; nucleotides outside the gene matches: 4. CDR1 and CDR2 from the germline V gene are MNHNS and SASEGT. The CDR3 DNA is TGTGCCAGCAGTGAAGGGGGACTAACACAAGAGACCCAGTACTTC. This gives the protein CASSEGGLTQETQYF.

The rearrangement uses TRBV7-2 and TRBJ2-3; TRBD2 matches at 11 bases. The CDR3 runs to 16 residues. V was pared by 2 bases and J by 0 bases, with 1 base of the junction left unmatched. Germline-derived CDR1 and CDR2 are SGHTA and FQGNSA. The CDR3 DNA reads TGTGCCAGCAGCTTAAGACTAGCGGGGAGCACAGATACGCAGTATTTT. As protein: CASSLRLAGSTDTQYF.

The chain has TRBV2 and TRBJ2-6; 8 bases are a match to TRBD1. The CDR3 is 15 residues long. Losses at the gene ends were 4 bases for V and 3 bases for J; bases not matched to a gene: 2. Germline-derived CDR1 and CDR2 are SNHLY and FYNNEI. Written as DNA, the CDR3 is TGTGCCAGCAGTGGGACAGGGAATGGGGCCAACGTCCTGACTTTC. Protein: CASSGTGNGANVLTF.

This chain joins TRBV7-7 and TRBJ2-3; perhaps TRBD2 as D (6 bases). Germline V gives CDR1 SSHAT, CDR2 FNYEAQ (reference sequence). Between the trimmed V and J ends, which lost 1 base and 1 base, there was a span of 12 bases. This CDR3 comprises 16 residues. The CDR3 bases are TGTGCCAGCAGCTTAGGCGTGGAGGGCCGCACAGATACGCAGTATTTT. Its protein is CASSLGVEGRTDTQYF.

The genes are TRBV6-6 and TRBJ1-2; TRBD1 matches 9 bases. The germline V gene has CDR1 MNHNY and CDR2 SVGAGI (reference sequence). V was clipped by 6 bases and J by 10 bases; unmatched bases: 3. The CDR3 length is 11 residues. CDR3 protein: CASRQGAVYTF. The CDR3 nucleotides read TGTGCCAGCAGACAGGGGGCGGTCTACACCTTC.

V and J are TRBV27 and TRBJ2-7; the D is unclear. The CDR3 has 14 residues. Germline V lookup: CDR1 MNHEY, CDR2 SMNVEV (reference sequence). V lost 3 bases to trimming and J lost 2 bases, with 11 bases between them. CDR3: CASSLPGSTYEQYF. Written as DNA, the CDR3 is TGTGCCAGCAGTTTGCCAGGATCGACCTACGAGCAGTACTTC.

A few counts support this clone. The J gene is TRBJ1-1, the V gene TRBV29-1; the D gene is possibly TRBD1 (6 bases). The CDR3 is 11 residues long. Germline V lookup: CDR1 SQVTM, CDR2 ANQGSEA. V was pared by 6 bases and J by 10 bases, with 15 bases between. CDR3 protein: CSVTQGLGAFF. The CDR3 DNA reads TGCAGCGTGACGCAGGGGCTAGGAGCTTTCTTT.

The chain recombines TRBV7-2 with TRBJ1-2; tentatively, D is TRBD1 (5 bases). Germline CDR1 is SGHTA and CDR2 is FQGNSA. The V end was cut by 6 bases, the J end by 4 bases, with 18 bases between. The CDR3 covers 15 residues. CDR3 bases: TGTGCCAGCAGTCAGATCCCCCGGGGCAGCTATGGCTACACCTTC. Encoded protein: CASSQIPRGSYGYTF.

The chain couples TRBV18 to TRBJ2-7; 8 bases are a match to TRBD1. Germline CDR1 reads KGHSH; CDR2 reads LQKENI. CDR3 length: 11 amino acids. The trim removed 6 bases at V and 9 bases at J, leaving 4 bases unmatched. The CDR3 loop is CASSLGQGQYF. CDR3 DNA sequence: TGTGCCAGCTCCCTCGGACAGGGGCAGTACTTC.

The rearrangement joins TRBV5-6 to TRBJ1-2; 7 nucleotides align to TRBD1. The CDR3 covers 15 residues. Germline CDR1 is SGHDT and CDR2 is YYEEEE. The ends lost 5 bases at V and 8 bases at J; junction bases unmatched: 15. The CDR3 spells CASSSRDSGHWGYTF. The CDR3 region has the DNA TGTGCCAGCAGTTCCCGGGACAGCGGCCATTGGGGCTACACCTTC.

This clone came up a few times. The rearrangement links TRBV6-1 to TRBJ1-3; no clear D gene. The CDR3 extends over 12 amino acids. Trimming pared 8 bases from V and 4 bases from J, leaving 9 bases between. Germline CDR1 is MNHNS and CDR2 is SASEGT. The chain's CDR3 is CASHSSGNTIYF. The CDR3 DNA reads as TGTGCCAGCCACTCCTCCGGAAACACCATATATTTT.

This clone was counted a few times. The rearrangement joins TRBV30 to TRBJ1-5; no reliable D call. Per germline, CDR1 GTSNPN and CDR2 SVGIG (reference sequence). The CDR3 extends over 15 amino acids. The germline V and J ends were trimmed by 3 bases and 6 bases, with 18 bases remaining between them. This CDR3 is CAWSADATPIQPQHF. In nucleotides, the CDR3 is TGTGCCTGGAGCGCTGACGCGACACCAATTCAGCCCCAGCATTTT. Drawing the rest from reference TRBV30 and TRBJ1-5, the complete variable domain is SQTIHQWPATLVQPVGSPLSLECTVEGTSNPNLYWYRQAAGRGLQLLFYSVGIGQISSEVPQNLSASRPQDRQFILSSKKLLLSDSGFYLCAWSADATPIQPQHFGDGTRLSIL.

This clone was counted between two and nine times. This sequence joins TRBV4-1 and TRBJ2-2, with TRBD1 matching 9 bases. The CDR3 sequence is 15 residues long. Losses at the gene ends were 4 bases for V and 6 bases for J; bases not matched to a gene: 6. The germline CDR1 and CDR2 sequences are MGHRA and YSYEKL. The CDR3 is CASSPRDRESGELFF. DNA for the CDR3: TGCGCCAGCAGCCCACGGGACAGGGAGTCCGGGGAGCTGTTTTTT.